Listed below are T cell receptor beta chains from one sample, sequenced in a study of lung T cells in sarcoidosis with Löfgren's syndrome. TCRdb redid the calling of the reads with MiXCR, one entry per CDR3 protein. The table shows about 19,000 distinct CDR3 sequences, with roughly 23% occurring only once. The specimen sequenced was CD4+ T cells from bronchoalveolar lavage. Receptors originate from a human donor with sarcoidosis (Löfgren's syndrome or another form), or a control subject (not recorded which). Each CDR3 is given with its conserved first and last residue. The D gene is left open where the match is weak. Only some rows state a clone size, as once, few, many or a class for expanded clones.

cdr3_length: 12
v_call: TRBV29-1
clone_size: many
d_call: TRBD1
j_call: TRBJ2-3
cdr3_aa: CSVAGTGDTQYF
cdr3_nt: TGCAGCGTTGCCGGGACAGGAGATACGCAGTATTTT

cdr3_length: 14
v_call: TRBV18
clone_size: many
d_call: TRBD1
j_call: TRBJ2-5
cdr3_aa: CASSLDRGAETQYF
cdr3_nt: TGTGCCAGCTCACTCGACAGGGGGGCAGAGACCCAGTACTTC

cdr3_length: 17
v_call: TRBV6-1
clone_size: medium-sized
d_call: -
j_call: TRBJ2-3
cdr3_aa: CASRVYFGASSPDTQYF
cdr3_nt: TGTGCCAGCCGTGTTTACTTTGGGGCTAGCAGCCCAGATACGCAGTATTTT

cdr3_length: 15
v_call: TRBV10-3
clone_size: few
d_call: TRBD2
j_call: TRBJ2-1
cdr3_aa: CAISGLAGGGNEQFF
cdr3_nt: TGTGCCATCAGCGGACTAGCGGGAGGGGGGAATGAGCAGTTCTTC

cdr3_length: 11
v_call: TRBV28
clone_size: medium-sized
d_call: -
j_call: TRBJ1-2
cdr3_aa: CASSLSRGYTF
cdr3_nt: TGTGCCAGCAGTTTATCAAGGGGCTACACCTTC

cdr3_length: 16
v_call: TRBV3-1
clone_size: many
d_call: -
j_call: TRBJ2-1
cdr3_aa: CASSRIGERGANEQFF
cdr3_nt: TGTGCCAGCTCTCGTATTGGGGAGAGGGGCGCCAATGAGCAGTTCTTC

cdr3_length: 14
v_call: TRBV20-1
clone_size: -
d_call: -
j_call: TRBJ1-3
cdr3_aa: CSASIGFRGNTVYF
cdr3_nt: TGCAGCGCTAGTATCGGCTTCCGAGGAAACACCGTATATTTT

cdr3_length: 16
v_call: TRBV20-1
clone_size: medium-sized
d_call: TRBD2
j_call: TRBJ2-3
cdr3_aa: CSASGPTSGSTDTQYF
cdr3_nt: TGCAGTGCTAGCGGCCCGACTAGCGGGAGCACAGATACGCAGTATTTT

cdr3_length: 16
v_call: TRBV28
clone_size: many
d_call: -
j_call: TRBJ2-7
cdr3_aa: CASSPGVTRVSYEQYF
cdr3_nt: TGTGCCAGCAGCCCTGGCGTAACTAGAGTATCCTACGAGCAGTACTTC

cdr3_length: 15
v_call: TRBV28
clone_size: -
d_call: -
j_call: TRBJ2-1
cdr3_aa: CASSSQSYWYNEQFF
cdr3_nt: TGTGCCAGCAGTTCCCAATCCTACTGGTACAATGAGCAGTTCTTC

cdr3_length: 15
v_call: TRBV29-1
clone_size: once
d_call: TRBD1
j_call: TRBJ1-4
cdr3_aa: CSAGGATGENEKLFF
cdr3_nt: TGCAGCGCCGGAGGGGCGACAGGGGAGAATGAAAAACTGTTTTTT

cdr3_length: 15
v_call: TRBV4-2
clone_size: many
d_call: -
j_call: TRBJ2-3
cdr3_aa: CASSHYRRRTDTQYF
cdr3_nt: TGTGCCAGCAGCCATTACAGGCGTCGCACAGATACGCAGTATTTT

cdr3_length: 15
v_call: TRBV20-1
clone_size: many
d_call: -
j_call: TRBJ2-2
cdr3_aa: CSASPGRSGTGELFF
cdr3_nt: TGCAGTGCTAGCCCCGGGCGCTCCGGCACCGGGGAGCTGTTTTTT

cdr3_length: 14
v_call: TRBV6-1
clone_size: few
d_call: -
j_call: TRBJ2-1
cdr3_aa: CASRDTISCNEQFF
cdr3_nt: TGTGCCAGCAGAGACACGATCTCCTGCAATGAGCAGTTCTTC

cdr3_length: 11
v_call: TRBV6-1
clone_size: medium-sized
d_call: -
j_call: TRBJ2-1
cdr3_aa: CASMGSREQFF
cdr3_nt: TGTGCCAGCATGGGGAGTCGAGAGCAGTTCTTC

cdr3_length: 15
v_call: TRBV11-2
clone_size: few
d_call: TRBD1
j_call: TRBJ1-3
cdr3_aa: CASSLIQGAGNTIYF
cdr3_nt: TGTGCCAGCAGCTTGATCCAGGGGGCGGGAAACACCATATATTTT

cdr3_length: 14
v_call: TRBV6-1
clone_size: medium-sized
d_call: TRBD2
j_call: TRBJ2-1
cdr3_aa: CASLLAGGYNEQFF
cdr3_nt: TGTGCCAGCTTACTAGCGGGAGGTTACAATGAGCAGTTCTTC

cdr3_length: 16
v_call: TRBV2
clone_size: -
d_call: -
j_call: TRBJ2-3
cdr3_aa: CASIALQGGDTDTQYF
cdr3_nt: TGTGCCAGCATTGCATTACAGGGGGGGGATACAGATACGCAGTATTTT

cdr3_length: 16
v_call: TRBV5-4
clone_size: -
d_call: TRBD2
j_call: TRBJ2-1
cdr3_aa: CASSLGGAGGYNEQFF
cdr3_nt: TGTGCCAGCAGTCTGGGAGGAGCGGGAGGGTACAATGAGCAGTTCTTC

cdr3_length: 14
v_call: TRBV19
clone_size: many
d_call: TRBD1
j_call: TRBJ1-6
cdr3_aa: CASSADRANSPLHF
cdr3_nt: TGTGCCAGTAGTGCCGACAGGGCGAATTCACCCCTCCACTTT

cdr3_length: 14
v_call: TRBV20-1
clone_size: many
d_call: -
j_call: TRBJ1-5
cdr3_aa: CSASRTTSNQPQHF
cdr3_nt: TGCAGTGCTAGTAGGACAACTAGCAATCAGCCCCAGCATTTT

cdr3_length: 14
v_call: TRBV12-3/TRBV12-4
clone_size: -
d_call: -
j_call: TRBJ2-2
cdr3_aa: CASSRIGDTGELFF
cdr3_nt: TGTGCCAGCAGTCGTATAGGGGACACCGGGGAGCTGTTTTTT